A selection of T cell receptor beta chains follows, all from one sample in a study of shared clonotypes between healthy human individuals. Assay: immunoSEQ multiplex PCR; the TCRdb copy retains only in-frame clones and omits some. The sample contains 1.5 million to 2.5 million clones, about 95% of which appear only once. Sequencing used naive CD8+ T cells sorted from blood. The receptors originated from a man aged 18 to 30 in good health. Each CDR3 is given with its conserved first and last residue. A D gene is named only where the DNA matches it firmly.

v_gene: TRBV28; d_gene: TRBD1; CDR3aa: CASNHFPGQGSFF
v_gene: TRBV7-8; d_gene: TRBD2; CDR3aa: CASSLTSGGTDTQYF
v_gene: TRBV27; d_gene: -; CDR3aa: CASSSGVRGYNSPLHF
v_gene: TRBV7-9; d_gene: -; CDR3aa: CASGGLTDTQYF
v_gene: TRBV6-1; d_gene: -; CDR3aa: CASSETPNRVYGYTF
v_gene: TRBV5-1; d_gene: -; CDR3aa: CASSWARPIDEQFF
v_gene: TRBV28; d_gene: TRBD2; CDR3aa: CASSLPLAGATYEQYF
v_gene: TRBV9; d_gene: TRBD1; CDR3aa: CASRAGQGLGYTF
v_gene: TRBV4-3; d_gene: TRBD2; CDR3aa: CASSPSADWGGDTQYF
v_gene: TRBV28; d_gene: TRBD1; CDR3aa: CASSWVGTGGSYEQYF
v_gene: TRBV6-5; d_gene: -; CDR3aa: CASSGTIVGNEQFF
v_gene: TRBV5-4; d_gene: -; CDR3aa: CASSPGASYEQYF
v_gene: TRBV6-1; d_gene: -; CDR3aa: CATFVQNTEAFF
v_gene: TRBV7-9; d_gene: TRBD2; CDR3aa: CASSLGVTASGNEQFF
v_gene: TRBV5-4; d_gene: -; CDR3aa: CASSLAPAGRDGYTF
v_gene: TRBV4-1; d_gene: -; CDR3aa: CASSQGDPYEQYF
v_gene: TRBV7-6; d_gene: TRBD1; CDR3aa: CASSFLPGQGANEQFF
v_gene: TRBV19; d_gene: -; CDR3aa: CASSTFSGGSYEQYF
v_gene: TRBV5-6; d_gene: -; CDR3aa: CASSSVGGVYNSPLHF
v_gene: TRBV5-6; d_gene: -; CDR3aa: CASSFGNTEAFF
v_gene: TRBV5-1; d_gene: -; CDR3aa: CASRFTGTYEQYF
v_gene: TRBV6-6; d_gene: -; CDR3aa: CASSYGAAGTDTQYF
v_gene: TRBV4-3; d_gene: TRBD2; CDR3aa: CASSQEVPRAGETDTQYF
v_gene: TRBV7-6; d_gene: TRBD1; CDR3aa: CASSRDRVETQYF
v_gene: TRBV29-1; d_gene: TRBD1; CDR3aa: CSVTDTDRWGYTF
v_gene: TRBV11-2; d_gene: -; CDR3aa: CASSLEASNQPQHF
v_gene: TRBV6-5; d_gene: -; CDR3aa: CASRSQPSGGNEAFF
v_gene: TRBV9; d_gene: TRBD2; CDR3aa: CASSVAGGPSEQYF
v_gene: TRBV4-1; d_gene: -; CDR3aa: CASSQAGVLGTEAFF
v_gene: TRBV9; d_gene: -; CDR3aa: CASSVVSTDTQYF
v_gene: TRBV11-2; d_gene: -; CDR3aa: CASSLGSGTFTGELFF
v_gene: TRBV5-1; d_gene: TRBD1; CDR3aa: CASSSLPGQGEIYEQYF
v_gene: TRBV9; d_gene: -; CDR3aa: CASSSEGGAPDTQYF
v_gene: TRBV6-5; d_gene: -; CDR3aa: CASSYWAGRSTDTQYF
v_gene: TRBV29-1; d_gene: -; CDR3aa: CSVVGQGSTEQYF
v_gene: TRBV6-5; d_gene: -; CDR3aa: CASSYRDIDTQYF
v_gene: TRBV30; d_gene: TRBD1; CDR3aa: CAHYDRDSTDTQYF
v_gene: TRBV19; d_gene: -; CDR3aa: CASSYENFGYTF
v_gene: TRBV5-4; d_gene: TRBD1; CDR3aa: CASSLLGTGNYGYTF
v_gene: TRBV9; d_gene: -; CDR3aa: CASSVDPGPMDPGELFF
v_gene: TRBV30; d_gene: -; CDR3aa: CAWMGPKVGLRRETQYF
v_gene: TRBV5-4; d_gene: -; CDR3aa: CASSPQQVGPANTGELFF
v_gene: TRBV4-1; d_gene: TRBD2; CDR3aa: CASSQTSGNLYGELFF
v_gene: TRBV7-9; d_gene: TRBD1; CDR3aa: CASSPTAGTGVAYEQYF
v_gene: TRBV9; d_gene: -; CDR3aa: CASSVDGAQETQYF
v_gene: TRBV7-2; d_gene: -; CDR3aa: CASSLVSTHEQYF
v_gene: TRBV6-5; d_gene: -; CDR3aa: CASSSSFTRDNYGYTF
v_gene: TRBV4-1; d_gene: TRBD2; CDR3aa: CASSQSTAGTTYEQYF
v_gene: TRBV27; d_gene: -; CDR3aa: CASSLSLSGYGYTF
v_gene: TRBV7-9; d_gene: -; CDR3aa: CASSLGGYISGYTF
v_gene: TRBV27; d_gene: -; CDR3aa: CATHPFDRAGEQYF
v_gene: TRBV29-1; d_gene: TRBD1; CDR3aa: CSLWVGQGVGGYTF
v_gene: TRBV28; d_gene: -; CDR3aa: CASEPGPTTGELFF